This TCR beta chain was obtained from a study of CD8+CD57+ T cells in acquired aplastic anemia. Overall study: Sorted CD4+ and CD8+ cells gave an average of about 3.4 ug of DNA. Findings and caveats of the study: Shared by patients and controls, almost 30 CD8+ CDR3s were abundant in patients. No significant difference in CD8+ Simpson's diversity was found between patients and controls.

CDR3 length: 12 amino acids. The germline gives CDR1 SEHNR, CDR2 FQNEAQ (reference sequence). The V gene lost 5 bases and the J gene lost 5 bases, with 9 bases spanning the gap. The study profiled TCR beta VDJ and CDR3 using genomic DNA as template. MiXCR, run by TCRdb on the reads, gives a single entry per CDR3 protein. The data hold 250,000 to 350,000 distinct CDR3 sequences, with around 60% observed a single time. This clonotype has just a few counts. The antigen remains unidentified. The rearrangement joins TRBV7-9 to TRBJ1-2, with D tentatively TRBD1 (5 bases). Sequenced: sorted CD4+, CD8+, or CD8+CD57+ T cells (not recorded which) from PBMCs. The TCR originated in a human donor with severe aplastic anemia or a healthy control (not recorded which). The CDR3 spells CASSAGFYGYTF. CDR3 bases: TGTGCCAGCAGCGCAGGGTTTTATGGCTACACCTTC.